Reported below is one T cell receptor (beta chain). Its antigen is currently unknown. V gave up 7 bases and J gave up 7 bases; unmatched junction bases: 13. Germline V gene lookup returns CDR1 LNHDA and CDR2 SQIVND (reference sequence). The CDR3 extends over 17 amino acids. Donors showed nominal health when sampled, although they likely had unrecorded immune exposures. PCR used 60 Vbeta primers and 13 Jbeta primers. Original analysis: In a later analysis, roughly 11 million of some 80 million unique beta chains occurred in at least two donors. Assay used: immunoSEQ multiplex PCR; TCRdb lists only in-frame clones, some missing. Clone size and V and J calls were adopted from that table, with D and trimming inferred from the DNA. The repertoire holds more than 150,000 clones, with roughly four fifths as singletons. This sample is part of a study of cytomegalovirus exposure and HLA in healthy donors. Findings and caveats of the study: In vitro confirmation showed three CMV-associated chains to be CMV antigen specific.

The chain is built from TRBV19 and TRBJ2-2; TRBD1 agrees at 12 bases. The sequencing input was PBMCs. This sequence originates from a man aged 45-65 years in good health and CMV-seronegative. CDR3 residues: CASIGDRGRLGSGELFF. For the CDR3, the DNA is TGTGCCAGTATCGGGGACAGGGGGCGCTTAGGAAGCGGGGAGCTGTTTTTT.